This TCR beta chain stems from a study of blood T cell repertoires in COVID-19. About the research overall: The cDNA or gDNA used as material had been derived from T cells, B-cell-depleted T cells, or PBMCs.

Germline trimming cut 5 bases from V and 0 bases from J; bases unmatched to any gene: 0. Germline CDR1 MNHEY, CDR2 SVGEGT. CDR3 size: 13 residues. The table came from immunoSEQ multiplex PCR; TCRdb's copy has only in-frame clones and leaves some out. The data contain 430,000 or so clones, roughly 84% of them singletons. Those who participated ranged in age from roughly 18 to 90 years and resided in around 22 US areas. A COVID-19 case was met by exposed participants within 2 weeks before study entry. This clonotype was sampled from a young woman who had been exposed to COVID-19. Material: PBMCs or T cells enriched from blood (not recorded which). The rearrangement uses TRBV6-2 or TRBV6-3 and TRBJ2-7; 8 bases fit TRBD2. The CDR3 bases are TGTGCCAGCAGTCGGGGGGGCTCCTACGAGCAGTACTTC. It encodes CASSRGGSYEQYF.